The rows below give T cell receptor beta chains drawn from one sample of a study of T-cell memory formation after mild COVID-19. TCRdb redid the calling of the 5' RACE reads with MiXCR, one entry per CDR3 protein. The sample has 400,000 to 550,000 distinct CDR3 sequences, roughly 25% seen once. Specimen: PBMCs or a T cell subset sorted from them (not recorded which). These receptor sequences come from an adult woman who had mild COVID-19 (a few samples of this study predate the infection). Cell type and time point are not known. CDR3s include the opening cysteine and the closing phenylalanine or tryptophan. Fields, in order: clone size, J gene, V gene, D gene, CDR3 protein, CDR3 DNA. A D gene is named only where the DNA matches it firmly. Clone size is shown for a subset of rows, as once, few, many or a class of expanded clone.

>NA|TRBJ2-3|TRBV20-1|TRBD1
CSARDRMDRGRDTQYF
TGCAGTGCTAGAGATCGTATGGACAGGGGTAGAGATACGCAGTATTTT
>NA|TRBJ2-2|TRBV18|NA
CASSWRSEDGELFF
TGTGCCAGCTCATGGCGTTCCGAAGACGGGGAGCTGTTTTTT
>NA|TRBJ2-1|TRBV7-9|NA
CASSFGNGNEEQFF
TGTGCCAGCAGCTTCGGTAACGGGAACGAAGAGCAGTTCTTC
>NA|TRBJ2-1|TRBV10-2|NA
CASSEGGTNEQFF
TGCGCCAGCAGTGAGGGGGGCACAAATGAGCAGTTCTTC
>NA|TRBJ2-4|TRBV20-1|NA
CSASWGPGNIQYF
TGCAGTGCTAGCTGGGGGCCCGGAAACATTCAGTACTTC
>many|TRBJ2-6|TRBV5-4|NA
CASSRRGVPGSGANVLTF
TGTGCCAGCAGCCGCAGAGGGGTGCCGGGCTCTGGGGCCAACGTCCTGACTTTC
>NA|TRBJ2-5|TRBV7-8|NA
CASSLVTTAETQYF
TGTGCCAGCAGCTTAGTGACTACTGCGGAGACCCAGTACTTC
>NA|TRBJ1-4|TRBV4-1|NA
CASSQRQLNEKLFF
TGCGCCAGCAGCCAAAGACAGCTTAATGAAAAACTGTTTTTT
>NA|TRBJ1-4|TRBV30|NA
CAWSTQGIGNEKLFF
TGTGCCTGGAGTACACAGGGAATCGGGAATGAAAAACTGTTTTTT
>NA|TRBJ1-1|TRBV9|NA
CASSVRTHDTEAFF
TGTGCCAGCAGCGTCAGGACACACGACACTGAAGCTTTCTTT
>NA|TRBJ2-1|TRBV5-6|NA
CASSLIDEQFF
TGTGCCAGCAGCTTAATTGATGAGCAGTTCTTC
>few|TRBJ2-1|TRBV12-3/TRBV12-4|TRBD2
CASSPSGLARGNEQFF
TGTGCCAGCAGCCCCAGCGGACTAGCAAGGGGCAATGAGCAGTTCTTC
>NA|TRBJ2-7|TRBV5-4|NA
CASSFGAGSYEQYF
TGTGCCAGCAGCTTTGGGGCAGGTTCCTACGAGCAGTACTTC
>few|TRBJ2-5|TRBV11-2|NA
CASSLSQGGGETQYF
TGTGCCAGCAGCCTATCCCAGGGGGGAGGCGAGACCCAGTACTTC
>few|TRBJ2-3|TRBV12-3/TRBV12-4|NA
CASTPWGGPDTQYF
TGTGCCAGCACCCCCTGGGGGGGCCCAGATACGCAGTATTTT
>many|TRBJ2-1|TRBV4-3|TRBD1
CASSLNTGGEVDNEQFF
TGCGCCAGCAGCCTCAACACAGGGGGCGAGGTTGACAATGAGCAGTTCTTC
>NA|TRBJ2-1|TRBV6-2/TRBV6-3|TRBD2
CASSPGTSGKYNEQFF
TGTGCCAGCAGCCCTGGGACTAGCGGAAAGTACAATGAGCAGTTCTTC
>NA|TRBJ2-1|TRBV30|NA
CAWSADNNEQFF
TGTGCCTGGAGTGCGGACAACAATGAGCAGTTCTTC
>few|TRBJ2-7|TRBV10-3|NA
CAISSLPGRSYEQYF
TGTGCCATCAGCAGCCTCCCGGGACGGTCCTACGAGCAGTACTTC
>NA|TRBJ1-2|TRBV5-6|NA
CASSLGREGLVDGYTF
TGTGCCAGCAGCTTAGGCAGGGAGGGACTAGTTGACGGCTACACCTTC
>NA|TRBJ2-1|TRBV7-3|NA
CASSLDTATYNEQFF
TGTGCCAGCAGCTTAGATACAGCGACCTACAATGAGCAGTTCTTC
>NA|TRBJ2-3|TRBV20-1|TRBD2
CSARSTTSGRTDTQYF
TGCAGTGCTAGGAGTACGACTAGCGGGAGAACAGATACGCAGTATTTT
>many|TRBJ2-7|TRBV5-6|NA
CASSLYGYEQYF
TGTGCCAGCAGCCTATACGGCTACGAGCAGTACTTC
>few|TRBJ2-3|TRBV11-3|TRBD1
CASSLGDRENTQYF
TGTGCCAGCAGCTTGGGGGACAGAGAAAATACGCAGTATTTT
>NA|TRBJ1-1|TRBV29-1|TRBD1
CSEKTGTGKDTEAFF
TGCAGCGAGAAGACCGGGACAGGAAAGGACACTGAAGCTTTCTTT
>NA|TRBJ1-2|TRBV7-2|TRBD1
CASSPGQDPNYGYTF
TGTGCCAGCAGCCCCGGACAGGACCCTAACTATGGCTACACCTTC
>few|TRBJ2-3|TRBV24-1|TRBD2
CATSEREIRADTQYF
TGTGCCACCAGTGAGCGGGAGATCCGGGCAGATACGCAGTATTTT
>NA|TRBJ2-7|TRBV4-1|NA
CASSQENREENEQYF
TGCGCCAGCAGCCAAGAAAACAGGGAGGAAAACGAGCAGTACTTC
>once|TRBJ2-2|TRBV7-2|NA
CASVLGPNTGELFF
TGTGCCAGCGTTCTGGGCCCGAACACCGGGGAGCTGTTTTTT
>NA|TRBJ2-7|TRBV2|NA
CASYGSFKGEQYF
TGTGCCAGCTATGGGAGCTTCAAAGGCGAGCAGTACTTC
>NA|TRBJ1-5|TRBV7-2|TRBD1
CASSRQGQGAVMPQHF
TGTGCCAGCAGCCGACAGGGACAGGGGGCCGTCATGCCCCAGCATTTT
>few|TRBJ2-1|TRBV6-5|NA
CASSYDRGLRNEQFF
TGTGCCAGCAGTTATGACAGAGGTCTAAGGAATGAGCAGTTCTTC
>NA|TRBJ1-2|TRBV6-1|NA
CASSEGGPTPLGGYTF
TGTGCCAGCAGTGAAGGGGGCCCCACCCCCCTGGGTGGCTACACCTTC
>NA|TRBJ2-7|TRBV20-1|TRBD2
CSARDEVAGGFDYEQYF
TGCAGTGCTAGAGATGAGGTAGCGGGAGGGTTTGACTACGAGCAGTACTTC
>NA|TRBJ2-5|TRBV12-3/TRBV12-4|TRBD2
CASSFEAGEETQYF
TGTGCCAGCAGTTTTGAGGCGGGGGAAGAGACCCAGTACTTC
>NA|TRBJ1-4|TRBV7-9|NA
CASSLVASHEKLFF
TGTGCCAGCAGCTTAGTGGCCTCCCATGAAAAACTGTTTTTT
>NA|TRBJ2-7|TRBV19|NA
CASSIFTGVSYEQYF
TGTGCCAGTAGTATTTTTACGGGAGTCTCCTACGAGCAGTACTTC
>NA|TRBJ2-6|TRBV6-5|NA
CASSHGVAAGANVLTF
TGTGCCAGCAGCCATGGTGTAGCGGCTGGGGCCAACGTCCTGACTTTC
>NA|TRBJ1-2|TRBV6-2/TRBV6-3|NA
CASVQGNGYGYTF
TGTGCCAGCGTCCAGGGAAATGGCTATGGCTACACCTTC
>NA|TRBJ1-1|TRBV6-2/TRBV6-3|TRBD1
CASRQGVGEAFF
TGTGCCAGCAGACAGGGGGTAGGTGAAGCTTTCTTT
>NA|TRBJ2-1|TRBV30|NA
CAEDSTGPTGQFF
TGTGCCGAGGACTCCACGGGACCCACTGGGCAGTTCTTC
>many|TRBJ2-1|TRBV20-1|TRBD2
CSAYLAGVDHEQFF
TGCAGTGCCTACCTAGCGGGAGTCGACCATGAGCAGTTCTTC
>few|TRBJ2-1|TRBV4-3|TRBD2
CASSPGSWYREGRNEQFF
TGCGCCAGCAGCCCCGGTAGTTGGTACCGGGAGGGAAGGAATGAGCAGTTCTTC
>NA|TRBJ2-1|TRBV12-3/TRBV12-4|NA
CASSFGTEGNEQFF
TGTGCCAGCAGTTTCGGGACGGAGGGCAATGAGCAGTTCTTC
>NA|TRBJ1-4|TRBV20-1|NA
CSAREPGAGEKLFF
TGCAGTGCTAGAGAACCGGGGGCAGGGGAAAAACTGTTTTTT
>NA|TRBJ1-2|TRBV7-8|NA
CASRGGRAGVHDYGYTF
TGTGCCAGCAGGGGGGGGCGAGCAGGGGTTCACGACTATGGCTACACCTTC
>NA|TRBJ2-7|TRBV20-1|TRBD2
CSATIVLGAGAVVEQYF
TGCAGTGCCACCATCGTCCTAGGGGCGGGAGCTGTGGTAGAGCAGTACTTC
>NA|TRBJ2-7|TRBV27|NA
CASTAATPEWQYF
TGTGCCAGCACAGCAGCGACACCCGAATGGCAGTACTTC
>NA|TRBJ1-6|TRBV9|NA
CASSVGLAGNSPLHF
TGTGCCAGCAGCGTAGGATTGGCCGGTAATTCACCCCTCCACTTT